This TCR beta chain stems from a study of blood T cell repertoires in COVID-19 (dated by TCRdb to the early 2020s). Regarding the study in general: Collaborator samples came from the United States, Italy and Spain and covered acute and convalescent phases of COVID-19. The material from the prospective study consisted of cDNA or gDNA derived from T cells, B-cell-depleted T cells, or PBMCs. Deeply sampled blood TCRbeta repertoires from subjects exposed to, actively infected with, or recovered from COVID-19 were included in the dataset. The repertoires were made available in a free public database intended to serve as a resource for research on the immune response to SARS-CoV-2. Samples were obtained from the ongoing ImmuneRACE study (first 160 participants) and from some 1,300 subjects provided by 6 global collaborators. A de-identified subject ID, COVID-19 status, age in years and sex were almost always included in the sample metadata. Where HLA class I and class II types were available, the types were taken from metadata supplied by the sample provider, not from assay-based typing.

Participants in the prospective study were enrolled through a virtual design, were aged roughly 18 to 100 years, and lived in 20 to 30 United States geographic areas. In the prospective study, cohorts were assigned on the basis of participant-reported clinical history obtained from a screening survey and a study questionnaire. For ImmuneRACE Cohort 3, a participant was defined as recovered based on two consecutive negative NP/OP PCR tests, clearance by a healthcare professional, or resolution of symptoms. In the prospective study, whole blood, serum and a nasopharyngeal or oropharyngeal swab were collected from each participant by mobile phlebotomists. Additional blood draws and questionnaires over an approximately two-month period could optionally be provided by prospective study participants. Before DNA extraction, prospective study blood samples were shipped either frozen or at room temperature.

This clone was recorded only once. There is no known antigen for this receptor. Nothing much larger sits one base from this clone, and base qualities are not available. Study-wide conclusions, independent of this receptor: How much clinical and demographic metadata was included differed by source and by participant, and the metadata was provided uncurated.

TCRbeta CDR3 regions were amplified from genomic DNA using the immunoSEQ Assay, a bias-controlled multiplex PCR. As for the original processing: The number of nucleated cells in each sample was estimated by amplification of reference gene primers within the assay. To quantify the absolute abundance of each unique TCRbeta CDR3 rearrangement, sequence reads were collapsed and filtered. Productive Simpson clonality was computed per sample as the square root of Simpson's diversity index over productive rearrangements. TCRdb limited this immuneACCESS table to in-frame rearrangements with V and J called. A share of clones is missing; checked studies link under half to unresolved V genes, and the rest is unexplained. The D gene and trimming were derived from the DNA, and the V and J assignments and clone size from that table. The sample table shows 80,000 to 130,000 clones, and around 86% are seen once. The ten top clones hold less than 3.5% of the sample.

CDR1 and CDR2, looked up from the germline V gene, are SGHVS and FNYEAQ. V is cut back by 2 bases and J by 10 bases, with 7 bases in the junction unmatched. From cysteine to phenylalanine, the CDR3 is 13 amino acids long. Only the CDR3 portion is preserved as DNA: 39 bases, with reading frame beginning at the first base. Recombination connected TRBV7-6 to TRBJ2-7; TRBD1 fits 8 bases in the junction. The clonotype was recovered from a woman aged 45-60 years who had recovered from COVID-19. Sequences were obtained from PBMCs or T cells enriched from blood (not recorded which). At the DNA level, the sequence is TGTGCCAGCAGCTTATCTCGGGACAGGCCCCAGTACTTC. Its translation reads: CASSLSRDRPQYF.